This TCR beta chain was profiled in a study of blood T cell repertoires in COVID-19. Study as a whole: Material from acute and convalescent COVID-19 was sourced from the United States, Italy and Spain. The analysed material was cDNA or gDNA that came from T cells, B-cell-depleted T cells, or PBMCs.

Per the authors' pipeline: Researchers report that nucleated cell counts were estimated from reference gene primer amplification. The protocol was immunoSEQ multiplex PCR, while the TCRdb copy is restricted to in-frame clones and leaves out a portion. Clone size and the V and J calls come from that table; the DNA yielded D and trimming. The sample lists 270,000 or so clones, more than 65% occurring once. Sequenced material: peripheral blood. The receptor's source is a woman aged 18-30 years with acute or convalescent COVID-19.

The CDR3 bases are TGTGCCAGCTCACCATCAACAGGCGTTGATAGCAATCAGCCCCAGCATTTT. Translating it yields CASSPSTGVDSNQPQHF. The genes are TRBV18 and TRBJ1-5; TRBD1 might be the D (5 bases). The CDR3 contains 17 residues. V lost 2 bases and J 0 bases, leaving 14 bases between the germline ends. The V gene's germline CDR1 is KGHSH and CDR2 LQKENI.